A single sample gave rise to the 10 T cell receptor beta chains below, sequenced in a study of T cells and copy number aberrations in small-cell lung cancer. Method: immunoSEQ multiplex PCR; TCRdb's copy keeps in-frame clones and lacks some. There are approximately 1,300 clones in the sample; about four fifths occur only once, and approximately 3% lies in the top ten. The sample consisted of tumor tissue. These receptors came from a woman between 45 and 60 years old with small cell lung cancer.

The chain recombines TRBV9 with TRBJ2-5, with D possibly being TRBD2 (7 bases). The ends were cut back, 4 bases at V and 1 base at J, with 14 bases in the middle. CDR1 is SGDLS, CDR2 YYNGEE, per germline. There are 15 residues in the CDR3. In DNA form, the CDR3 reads TGTGCCAGCAGCCTGAGGGGGGGGGTCCAAGAGACCCAGTACTTC. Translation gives CASSLRGGVQETQYF.

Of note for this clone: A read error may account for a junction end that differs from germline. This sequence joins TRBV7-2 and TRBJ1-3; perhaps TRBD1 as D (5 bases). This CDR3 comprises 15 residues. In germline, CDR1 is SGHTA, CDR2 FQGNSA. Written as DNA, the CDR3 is TGTGCCAGCAGCTTAGGACAGCACACTGGAAACACTATATATTTT. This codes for CASSLGQHTGNTIYF.

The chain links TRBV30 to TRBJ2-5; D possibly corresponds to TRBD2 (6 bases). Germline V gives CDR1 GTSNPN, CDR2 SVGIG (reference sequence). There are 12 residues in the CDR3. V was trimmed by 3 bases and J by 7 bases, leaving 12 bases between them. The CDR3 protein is CAWSQVGGTQYF. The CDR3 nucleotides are TGTGCCTGGAGCCAGGTGGGGGGGACCCAGTACTTC.

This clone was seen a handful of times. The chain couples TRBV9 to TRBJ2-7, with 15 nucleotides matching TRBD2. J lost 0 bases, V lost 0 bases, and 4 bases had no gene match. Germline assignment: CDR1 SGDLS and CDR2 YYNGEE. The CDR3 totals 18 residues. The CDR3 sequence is CASSVGGTSGRNSYEQYF. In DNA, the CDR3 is TGTGCCAGCAGCGTAGGCGGGACTAGCGGGAGGAACTCCTACGAGCAGTACTTC.

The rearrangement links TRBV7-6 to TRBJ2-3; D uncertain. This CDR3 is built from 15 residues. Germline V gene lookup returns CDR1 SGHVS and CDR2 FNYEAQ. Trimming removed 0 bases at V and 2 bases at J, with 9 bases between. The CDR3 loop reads CASSLADGYTDTQYF. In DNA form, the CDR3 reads TGTGCCAGCAGCTTAGCGGACGGTTACACAGATACGCAGTATTTT.

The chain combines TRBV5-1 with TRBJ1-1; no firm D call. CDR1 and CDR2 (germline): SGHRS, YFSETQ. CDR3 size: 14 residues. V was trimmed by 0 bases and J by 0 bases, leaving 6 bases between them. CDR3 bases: TGCGCCAGCAGCTTGGACGGTATGAACACTGAAGCTTTCTTT. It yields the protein CASSLDGMNTEAFF.

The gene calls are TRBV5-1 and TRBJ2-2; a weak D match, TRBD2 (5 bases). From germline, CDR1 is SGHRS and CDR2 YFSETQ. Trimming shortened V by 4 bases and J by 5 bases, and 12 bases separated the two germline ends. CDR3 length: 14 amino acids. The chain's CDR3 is CASSPGLSTGELFF. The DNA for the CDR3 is TGCGCCAGCAGCCCTGGACTGTCGACCGGGGAGCTGTTTTTT.

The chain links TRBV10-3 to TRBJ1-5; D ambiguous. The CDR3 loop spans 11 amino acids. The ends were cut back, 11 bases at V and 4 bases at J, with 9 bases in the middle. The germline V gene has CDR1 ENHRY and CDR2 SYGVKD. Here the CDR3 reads CAVPRNQPQHF. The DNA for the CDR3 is TGTGCCGTGCCAAGAAATCAGCCCCAGCATTTT.

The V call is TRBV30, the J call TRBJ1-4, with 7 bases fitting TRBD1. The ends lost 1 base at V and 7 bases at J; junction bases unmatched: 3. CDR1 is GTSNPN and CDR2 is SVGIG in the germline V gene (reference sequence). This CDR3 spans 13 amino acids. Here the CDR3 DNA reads TGTGCCTGGAGTGAGGGACAGACTGAAAAACTGTTTTTT. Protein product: CAWSEGQTEKLFF.

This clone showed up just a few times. The CDR3 DNA reads as TGTGCCTGGAGGCCCCCAAGGAGGACCACTGAAGCTTTCTTT. It yields the protein CAWRPPRRTTEAFF. The genes are TRBV30 and TRBJ1-1; no clear D. The CDR3 sequence is 14 residues long. The germline CDR1 and CDR2 sequences are GTSNPN and SVGIG (reference sequence). Trimming took 3 bases from V and 4 from J, leaving 15 bases between them. Complete variable domain (other parts from reference TRBV30 and TRBJ1-1): SQTIHQWPATLVQPVGSPLSLECTVEGTSNPNLYWYRQAAGRGLQLLFYSVGIGQISSEVPQNLSASRPQDRQFILSSKKLLLSDSGFYLCAWRPPRRTTEAFFGQGTRLTVV.